This T cell receptor (beta chain) was obtained from a study of response to subunit inactivated influenza vaccine. TCRdb reprocessed the RT-PCR reads via MiXCR and lists one record per CDR3 protein. The table shows some 480,000 distinct CDR3 sequences, with roughly 9.7% occurring only once. This clonotype was counted many times. The source is a man aged 45 to 65 who received an inactivated influenza vaccine. Here the sequenced sample was PBMCs from blood, taken 45 days after vaccination.

The CDR3 region has the DNA TGTGCCAGCAGTTACTATTTCACCGGGGAGCTGTTTTTT. This sequence encodes CASSYYFTGELFF. The chain has TRBV6-2 or TRBV6-3 and TRBJ2-2; D uncertain. CDR1 MNHEY and CDR2 SVGEGT come from the germline V gene. Trimming removed 1 base from V and 4 bases from J, with 4 bases in between. The CDR3 totals 13 residues.